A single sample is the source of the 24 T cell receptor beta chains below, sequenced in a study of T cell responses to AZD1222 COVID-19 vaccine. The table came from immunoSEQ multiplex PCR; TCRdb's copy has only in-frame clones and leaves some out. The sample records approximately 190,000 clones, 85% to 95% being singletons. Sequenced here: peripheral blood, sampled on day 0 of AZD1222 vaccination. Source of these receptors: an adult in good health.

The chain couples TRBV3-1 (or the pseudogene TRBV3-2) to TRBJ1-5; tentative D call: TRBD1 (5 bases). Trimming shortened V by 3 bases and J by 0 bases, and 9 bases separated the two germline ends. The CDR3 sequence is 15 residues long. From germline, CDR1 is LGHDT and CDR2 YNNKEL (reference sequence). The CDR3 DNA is TGTGCCAGCAGCCAGACAGTTTATAGCAATCAGCCCCAGCATTTT. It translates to CASSQTVYSNQPQHF.

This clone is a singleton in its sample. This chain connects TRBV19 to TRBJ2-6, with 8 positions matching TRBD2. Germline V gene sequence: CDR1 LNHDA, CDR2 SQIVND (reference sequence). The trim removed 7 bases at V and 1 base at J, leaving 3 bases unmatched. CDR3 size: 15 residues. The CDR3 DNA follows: TGTGCCAGTATCGGGGGGGGTTCTGGGGCCAACGTCCTGACTTTC. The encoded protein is CASIGGGSGANVLTF.

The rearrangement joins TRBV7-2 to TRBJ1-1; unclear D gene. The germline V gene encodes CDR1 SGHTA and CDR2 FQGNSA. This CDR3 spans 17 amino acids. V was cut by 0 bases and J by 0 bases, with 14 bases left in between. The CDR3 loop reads CASSLARAGPMNTEAFF. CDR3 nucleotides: TGTGCCAGCAGCTTAGCGCGCGCAGGTCCTATGAACACTGAAGCTTTCTTT.

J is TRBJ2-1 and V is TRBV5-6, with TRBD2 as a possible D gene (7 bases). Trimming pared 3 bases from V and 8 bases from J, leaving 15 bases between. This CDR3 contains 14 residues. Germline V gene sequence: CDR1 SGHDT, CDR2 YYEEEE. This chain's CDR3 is CASSWRGPKDEQFF. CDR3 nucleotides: TGTGCCAGCAGCTGGCGGGGGCCGAAGGATGAGCAGTTCTTC.

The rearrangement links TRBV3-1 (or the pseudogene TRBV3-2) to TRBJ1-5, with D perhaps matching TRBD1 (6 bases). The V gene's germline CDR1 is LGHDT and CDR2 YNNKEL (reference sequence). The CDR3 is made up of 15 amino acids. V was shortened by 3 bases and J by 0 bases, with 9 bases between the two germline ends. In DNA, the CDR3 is TGTGCCAGCAGCCAGGGACACAATAGCAATCAGCCCCAGCATTTT. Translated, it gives CASSQGHNSNQPQHF.

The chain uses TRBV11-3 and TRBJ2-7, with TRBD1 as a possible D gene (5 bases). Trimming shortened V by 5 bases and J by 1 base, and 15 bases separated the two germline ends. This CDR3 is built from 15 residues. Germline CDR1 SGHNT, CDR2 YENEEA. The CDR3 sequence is CASSTSLGQSYEQYF. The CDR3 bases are TGTGCCAGCAGCACCTCCTTGGGGCAGTCCTACGAGCAGTACTTC.

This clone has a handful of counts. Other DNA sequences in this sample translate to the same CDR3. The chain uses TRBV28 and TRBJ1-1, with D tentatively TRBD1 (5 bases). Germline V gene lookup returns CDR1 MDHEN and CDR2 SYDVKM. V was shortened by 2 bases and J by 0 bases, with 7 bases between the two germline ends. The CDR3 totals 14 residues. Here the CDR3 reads CASSLRQMNTEAFF. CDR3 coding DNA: TGTGCCAGCAGTTTACGACAGATGAACACTGAAGCTTTCTTT. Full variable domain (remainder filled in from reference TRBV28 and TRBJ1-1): DVKVTQSSRYLVKRTGEKVFLECVQDMDHENMFWYRQDPGLGLRLIYFSYDVKMKEKGDIPEGYSVSREKKERFSLILESASTNQTSMYLCASSLRQMNTEAFFGQGTRLTVV.

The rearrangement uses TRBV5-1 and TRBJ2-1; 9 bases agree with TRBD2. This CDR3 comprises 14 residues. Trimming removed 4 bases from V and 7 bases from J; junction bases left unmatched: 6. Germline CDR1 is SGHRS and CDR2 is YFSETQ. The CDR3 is CASSPSGAENEQFF. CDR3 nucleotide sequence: TGCGCCAGCAGCCCTAGCGGGGCCGAAAATGAGCAGTTCTTC.

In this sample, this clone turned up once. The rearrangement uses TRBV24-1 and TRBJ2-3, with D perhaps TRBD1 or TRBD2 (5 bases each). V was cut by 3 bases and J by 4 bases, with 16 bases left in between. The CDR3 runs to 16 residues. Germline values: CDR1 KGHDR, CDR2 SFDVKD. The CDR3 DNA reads TGTGCCACCAGTGATAATCCGGGACGGCGGTCAGATACGCAGTATTTT. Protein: CATSDNPGRRSDTQYF.

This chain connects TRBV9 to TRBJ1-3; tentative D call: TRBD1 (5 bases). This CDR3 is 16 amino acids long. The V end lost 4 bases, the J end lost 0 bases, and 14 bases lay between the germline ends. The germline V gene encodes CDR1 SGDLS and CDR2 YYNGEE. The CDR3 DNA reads TGTGCCAGCAGCTCTTGGGACGGTGCCTCTGGAAACACCATATATTTT. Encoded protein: CASSSWDGASGNTIYF.

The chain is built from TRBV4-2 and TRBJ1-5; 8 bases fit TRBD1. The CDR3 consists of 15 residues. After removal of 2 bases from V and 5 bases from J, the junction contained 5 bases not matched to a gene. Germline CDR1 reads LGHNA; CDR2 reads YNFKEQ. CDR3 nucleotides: TGTGCCAGCAGCCAAATAACAGGGGGGTATCAGCCCCAGCATTTT. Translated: CASSQITGGYQPQHF.

This chain's CDR3 is CAISPMTGTGFNYGYTF. The CDR3 coding sequence is TGTGCCATCAGCCCTATGACAGGGACCGGTTTTAACTATGGCTACACCTTC. The chain uses TRBV10-3 and TRBJ1-2, with TRBD1 matching over 7 bases. The CDR3 has 17 residues. V gave up 6 bases and J gave up 1 base; unmatched junction bases: 14. Germline CDR1 reads ENHRY; CDR2 reads SYGVKD.

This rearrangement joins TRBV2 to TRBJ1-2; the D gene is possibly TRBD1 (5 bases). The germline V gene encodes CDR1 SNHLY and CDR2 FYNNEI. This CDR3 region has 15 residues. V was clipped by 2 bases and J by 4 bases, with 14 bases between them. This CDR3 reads CASSEYPGGGYGYTF. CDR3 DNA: TGTGCCAGCAGTGAATACCCGGGGGGAGGCTATGGCTACACCTTC.

The chain's CDR3 is CASSLYSYEQFF. DNA for the CDR3: TGTGCCAGCAGCTTGTACTCGTATGAGCAGTTCTTC. The chain joins TRBV5-4 to TRBJ2-1; D unclear. Trimming took 1 base from V and 8 from J, leaving 7 bases between them. Germline-derived CDR1 and CDR2 are SGHNT and YYREEE (reference sequence). This CDR3 spans 12 amino acids.

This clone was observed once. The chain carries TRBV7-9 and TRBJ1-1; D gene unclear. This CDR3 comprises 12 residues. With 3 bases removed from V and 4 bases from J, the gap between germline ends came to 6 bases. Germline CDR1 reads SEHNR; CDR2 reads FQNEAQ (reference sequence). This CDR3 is CASSFLGTEAFF. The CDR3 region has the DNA TGTGCCAGCAGCTTCTTAGGCACTGAAGCTTTCTTT. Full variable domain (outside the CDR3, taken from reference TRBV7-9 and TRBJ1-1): DTGVSQNPRHKITKRGQNVTFRCDPISEHNRLYWYRQTLGQGPEFLTYFQNEAQLEKSRLLSDRFSAERPKGSFSTLEIQRTEQGDSAMYLCASSFLGTEAFFGQGTRLTVV.

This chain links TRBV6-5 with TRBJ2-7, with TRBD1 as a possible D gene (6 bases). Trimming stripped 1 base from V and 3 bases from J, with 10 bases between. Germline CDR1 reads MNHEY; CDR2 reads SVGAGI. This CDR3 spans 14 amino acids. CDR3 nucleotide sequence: TGTGCCAGCAGTTACTGGGGCAGGGGCTACGAGCAGTACTTC. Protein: CASSYWGRGYEQYF.

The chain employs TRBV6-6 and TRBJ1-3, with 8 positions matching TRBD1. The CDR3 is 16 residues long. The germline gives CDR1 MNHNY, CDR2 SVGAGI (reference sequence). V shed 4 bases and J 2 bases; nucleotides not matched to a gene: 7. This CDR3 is CASSFGQGYAGNTIYF. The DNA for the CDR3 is TGTGCCAGCAGTTTCGGACAGGGTTACGCTGGAAACACCATATATTTT.

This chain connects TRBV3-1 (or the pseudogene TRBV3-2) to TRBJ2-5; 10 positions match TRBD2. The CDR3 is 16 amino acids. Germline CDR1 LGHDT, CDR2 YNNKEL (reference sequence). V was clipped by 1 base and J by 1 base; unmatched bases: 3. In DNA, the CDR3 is TGTGCCAGCAGCCAAGGCCAGCGGGGGGGCCAAGAGACCCAGTACTTC. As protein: CASSQGQRGGQETQYF.

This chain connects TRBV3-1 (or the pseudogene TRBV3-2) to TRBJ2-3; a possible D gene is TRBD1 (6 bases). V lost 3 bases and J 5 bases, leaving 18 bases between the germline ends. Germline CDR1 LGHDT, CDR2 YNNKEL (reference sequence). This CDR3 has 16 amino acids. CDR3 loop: CASSHAPDSVRDTQYF. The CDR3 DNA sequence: TGTGCCAGCAGCCATGCTCCGGACAGCGTAAGAGATACGCAGTATTTT.

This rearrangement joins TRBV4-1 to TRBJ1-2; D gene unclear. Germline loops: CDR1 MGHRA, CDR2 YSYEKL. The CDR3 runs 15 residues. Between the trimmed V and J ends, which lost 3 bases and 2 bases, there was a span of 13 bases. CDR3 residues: CASSQLTTENYGYTF. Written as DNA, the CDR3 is TGCGCCAGCAGCCAGCTCACGACGGAGAACTATGGCTACACCTTC.

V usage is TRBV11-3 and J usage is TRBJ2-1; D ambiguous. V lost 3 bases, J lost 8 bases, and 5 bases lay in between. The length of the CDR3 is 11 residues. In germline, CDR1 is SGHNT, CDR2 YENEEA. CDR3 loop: CASSFGHEQFF. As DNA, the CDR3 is TGTGCCAGCAGCTTTGGGCATGAGCAGTTCTTC.

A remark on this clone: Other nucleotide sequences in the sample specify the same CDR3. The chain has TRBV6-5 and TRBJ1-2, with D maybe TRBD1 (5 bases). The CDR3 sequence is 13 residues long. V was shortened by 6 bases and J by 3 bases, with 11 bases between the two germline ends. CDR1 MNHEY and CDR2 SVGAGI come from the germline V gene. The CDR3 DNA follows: TGTGCCAGCAGACCCGGGACGGACTATGGCTACACCTTC. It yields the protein CASRPGTDYGYTF.

The CDR3 sequence is CASSDSGGTGELFF. As DNA, the CDR3 is TGCGCCAGCAGTGACAGCGGGGGCACCGGGGAGCTGTTTTTT. The rearrangement uses TRBV10-2 and TRBJ2-2; TRBD2 aligns across 8 bases. The CDR3 runs to 14 residues. With 3 bases clipped from V and 4 bases from J, the junction kept 1 base outside the gene matches. In germline, CDR1 is WSHSY, CDR2 SAAADI.

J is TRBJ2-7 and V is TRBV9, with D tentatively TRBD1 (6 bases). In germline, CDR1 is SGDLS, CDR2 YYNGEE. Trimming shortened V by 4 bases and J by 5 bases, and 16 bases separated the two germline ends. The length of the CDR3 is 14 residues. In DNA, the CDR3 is TGTGCCAGCAGCCCAACTGGGGCAGGGGACGAGCAGTACTTC. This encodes CASSPTGAGDEQYF.